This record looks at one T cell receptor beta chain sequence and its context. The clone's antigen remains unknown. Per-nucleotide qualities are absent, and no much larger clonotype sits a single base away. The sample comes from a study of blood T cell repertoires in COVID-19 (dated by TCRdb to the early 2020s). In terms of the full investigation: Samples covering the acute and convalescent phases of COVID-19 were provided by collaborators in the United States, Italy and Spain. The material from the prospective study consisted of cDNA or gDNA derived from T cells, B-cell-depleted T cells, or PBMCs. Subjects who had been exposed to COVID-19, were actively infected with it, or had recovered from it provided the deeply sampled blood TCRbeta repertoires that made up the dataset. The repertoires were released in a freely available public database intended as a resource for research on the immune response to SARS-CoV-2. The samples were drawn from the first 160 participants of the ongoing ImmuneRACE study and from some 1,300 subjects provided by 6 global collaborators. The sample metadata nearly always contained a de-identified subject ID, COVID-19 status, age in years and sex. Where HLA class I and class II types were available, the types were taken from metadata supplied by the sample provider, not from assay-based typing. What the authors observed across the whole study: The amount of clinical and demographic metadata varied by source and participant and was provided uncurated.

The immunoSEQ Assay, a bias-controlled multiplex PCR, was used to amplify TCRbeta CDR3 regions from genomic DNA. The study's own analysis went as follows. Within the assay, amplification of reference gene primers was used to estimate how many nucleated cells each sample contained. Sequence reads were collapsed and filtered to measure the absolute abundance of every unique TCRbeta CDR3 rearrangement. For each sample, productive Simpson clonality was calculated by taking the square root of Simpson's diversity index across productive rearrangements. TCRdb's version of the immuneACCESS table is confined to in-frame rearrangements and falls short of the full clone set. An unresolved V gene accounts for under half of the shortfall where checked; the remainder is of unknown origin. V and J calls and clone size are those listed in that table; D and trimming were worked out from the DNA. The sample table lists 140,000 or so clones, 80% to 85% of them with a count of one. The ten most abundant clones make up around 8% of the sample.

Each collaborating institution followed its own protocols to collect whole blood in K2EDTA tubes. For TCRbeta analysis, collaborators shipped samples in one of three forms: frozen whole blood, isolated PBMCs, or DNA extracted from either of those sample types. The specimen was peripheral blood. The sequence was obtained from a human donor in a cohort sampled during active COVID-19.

The sequenced DNA is TGTGCCAGTAGTGCCCGGGACAGATCCTACAATGAGCAGTTCTTC. This yields the protein CASSARDRSYNEQFF. The sequence links TRBV19 to TRBJ2-1; TRBD1 agrees with 7 junctional bases. Counted from cysteine to phenylalanine, this CDR3 has 15 amino acids. The entry retains the CDR3 DNA only, 45 bases that are in frame from base 1. According to the germline V gene (reference sequence), CDR1 reads LNHDA and CDR2 reads SQIVND. V trim: 5 bases; J trim: 1 base; unmatched bases: 5.